The clone carrying this TCR beta chain has just one count. The CDR3 extends over 13 amino acids. CDR1 LNHDA and CDR2 SQIVND come from the germline V gene (reference sequence). V lost 5 bases and J 6 bases, leaving 12 bases between the germline ends. This specimen belongs to a study of cytomegalovirus exposure and HLA in healthy donors. With 60 Vbeta and 13 Jbeta primers, the PCR was carried out. Here immunoSEQ multiplex PCR was the method, and the copy in TCRdb shows in-frame clones only, minus some. The sample has fewer than 150,000 clones, over 70% seen once. The chain uses TRBV19 and TRBJ2-3, with D possibly TRBD2 on 6 matching bases. Sequenced: PBMCs. The source of this sequence is a woman in her thirties or forties in good health and CMV-seropositive. In nucleotides, the CDR3 is TGTGCCAGTAGTTTCGGGGGTGAGGATACGCAGTATTTT. Protein product: CASSFGGEDTQYF.